This TCR beta chain was recorded in a study of blood T cell repertoires in COVID-19. Overall study context: The origin of the acute and convalescent COVID-19 samples was the United States, Italy and Spain.

Per the original data handling: Reference gene primer amplification gave estimated nucleated cell counts. This table comes from immunoSEQ multiplex PCR, and its TCRdb copy is limited to in-frame clones, with some not included. V, J and clone size derive from that table, while D and trimming were established from the DNA sequence. The data show 250,000 to 350,000 clones, with approximately 89% seen just once and roughly 2.9% held by the top ten. The age range of participants was 18 to 89 years, with residence in under 25 US areas. Cohort placement rested on clinical history that participants reported themselves. There are 17 residues in the CDR3. This clone was seen more than once but under ten times.

The source material was PBMCs or T cells enriched from blood (not recorded which). The sequence derives from a woman between 50 and 59 years old who had been exposed to COVID-19. The V gene is TRBV21-1, the J gene TRBJ2-1; the table names TRBD2, a call not compared with the DNA. TRBV21-1 is assigned pseudogene status. CDR3 sequence reads: CASSSGVSGGASHEQFF. DNA of the CDR3: TGTGCCAGCAGTTCCGGAGTCAGCGGGGGGGCCTCACATGAGCAGTTCTTC.